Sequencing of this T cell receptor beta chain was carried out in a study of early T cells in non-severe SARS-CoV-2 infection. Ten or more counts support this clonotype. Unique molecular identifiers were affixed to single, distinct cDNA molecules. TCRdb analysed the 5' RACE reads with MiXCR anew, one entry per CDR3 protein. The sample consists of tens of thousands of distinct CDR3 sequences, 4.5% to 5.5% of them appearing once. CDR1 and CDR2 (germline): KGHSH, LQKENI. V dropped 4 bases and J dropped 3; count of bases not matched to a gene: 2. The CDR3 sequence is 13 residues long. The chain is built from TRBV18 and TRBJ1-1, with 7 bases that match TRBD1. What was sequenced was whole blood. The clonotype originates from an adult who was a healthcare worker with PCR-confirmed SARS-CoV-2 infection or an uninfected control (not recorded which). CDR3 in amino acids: CASSLDRDTEAFF. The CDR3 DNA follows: TGTGCCAGCTCACTTGACAGGGACACTGAAGCTTTCTTT.